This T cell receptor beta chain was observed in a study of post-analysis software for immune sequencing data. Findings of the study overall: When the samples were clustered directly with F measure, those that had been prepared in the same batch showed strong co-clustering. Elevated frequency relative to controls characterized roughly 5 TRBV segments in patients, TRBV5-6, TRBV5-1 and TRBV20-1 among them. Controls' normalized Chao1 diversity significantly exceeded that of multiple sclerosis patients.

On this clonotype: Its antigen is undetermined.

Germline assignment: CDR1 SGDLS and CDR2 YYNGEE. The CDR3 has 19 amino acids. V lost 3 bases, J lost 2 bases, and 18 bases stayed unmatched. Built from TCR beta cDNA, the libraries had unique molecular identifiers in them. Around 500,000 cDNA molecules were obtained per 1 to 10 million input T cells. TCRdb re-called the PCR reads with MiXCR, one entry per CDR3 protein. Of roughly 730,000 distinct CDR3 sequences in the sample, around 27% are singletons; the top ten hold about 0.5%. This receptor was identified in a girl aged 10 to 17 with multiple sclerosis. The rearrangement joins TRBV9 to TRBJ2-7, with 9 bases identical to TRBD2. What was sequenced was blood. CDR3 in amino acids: CASSAGALPTAGGPYEQYF. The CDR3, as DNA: TGTGCCAGCAGCGCGGGTGCCCTCCCCACGGCGGGAGGGCCCTACGAGCAGTACTTC.